This TCR beta chain was documented in a study of Tregs in tolerant kidney transplant recipients. Here immunoSEQ multiplex PCR was the method, and the copy in TCRdb shows in-frame clones only, minus some. In the table there are some 66,000 clones, roughly 92% of which are singletons. Study results and limitations: Tregs expanded with activated donor B cells seemed most donor-specific. Tolerant patients' donor-specific Tregs expanded beyond overall Tregs, suggesting antigen-driven growth. The small number of patients limits these findings pending further validation.

As concerns this clone: Its antigen remains unidentified.

Sample: CD8+ T cells from blood, taken before the transplant. The clonotype comes from a human donor who received a combined kidney and bone marrow transplant.

CDR3 sequence: CASSSSRTSLTYEQYF. The CDR3 DNA reads as TGTGCCAGCAGTTCATCCCGGACTAGCCTTACCTACGAGCAGTACTTC. The gene calls are TRBV27 and TRBJ2-7, with 8 bases aligning to TRBD2. Germline V gene sequence: CDR1 MNHEY, CDR2 SMNVEV (reference sequence). The CDR3 runs 16 residues. V lost 4 bases and J lost 2; bases outside the gene matches: 10.